The next 13 T cell receptor beta chains were all read from a single sample in a study of T cells in Graves' hyperthyroidism and ophthalmopathy. The CDR3 regions of TCR beta were amplified from RNA transcripts. During a first-round RT-PCR of the TCR CDR3, the HTBI primer set was used. TCRdb reprocessed the multiplex PCR reads via MiXCR and lists one record per CDR3 protein. The table has about 770,000 distinct CDR3 sequences, around 19% seen once. The sequenced material came from blood. These receptors were obtained from a woman aged 50 to 65 with Graves' hyperthyroidism that later progressed to Graves' ophthalmopathy.

Comment on this clonotype: The CDR3 ends on some other residue instead of the conserved phenylalanine or tryptophan, so this is likely a read error. V gene TRBV10-3 combines with J gene TRBJ1-2; D not certain. Trimming removed 2 bases from V and 2 bases from J, with 9 bases in between. CDR1 and CDR2 from the germline V gene are ENHRY and SYGVKD. There are 14 residues in the CDR3. CDR3 bases: TGTGCCATCAGTGAGAGCATACAAAACTATGGCTACACCATC. Translated, it gives CAISESIQNYGYTI.

This chain's CDR3 is CASSLGTGFEASGANVLTF. In nucleotides, the CDR3 is TGTGCCAGCAGTTTAGGGACAGGGTTTGAAGCATCTGGGGCCAACGTCCTGACTTTC. This chain uses TRBV27 with TRBJ2-6; 9 bases agree with TRBD1. J lost 1 base, V lost 2 bases, and 9 bases had no gene match. Germline V lookup: CDR1 MNHEY, CDR2 SMNVEV (reference sequence). The CDR3 runs to 19 residues.

This clonotype was seen repeatedly, ten times or more. V is TRBV12-3 or TRBV12-4 and J is TRBJ1-2, with D hard to call. The CDR3 runs 12 residues. V was cut by 3 bases and J by 7 bases, with 9 bases left in between. CDR3 DNA sequence: TGTGCCAGCAGTTTGGAGGTGACTGGCTACACCTTC. This translates into CASSLEVTGYTF.

About this clonotype: A much larger clone lies one base from this, so it may be a read error. V and J are TRBV11-2 and TRBJ1-4; no clear D gene. The V gene's germline CDR1 is SGHAT and CDR2 FQNNGV. V lost 7 bases and J 3 bases, leaving 15 bases between the germline ends. This CDR3 has 15 amino acids. For the CDR3, the DNA is TGTGCCAGCATCTTGACCGGGTCTGCTAATGAAAAACTGTTTTTT. Translation: CASILTGSANEKLFF.

Remarks on this clonotype: A read error may explain this, as a much larger clone is one base away. The chain uses TRBV19 and TRBJ1-1, with 12 bases matching TRBD1. The CDR3 runs to 16 residues. Germline values: CDR1 LNHDA, CDR2 SQIVND (reference sequence). The CDR3 DNA reads as TGTGCCAGTAGTACCGGGACAGGGGGCGGTAGTTGGGGAGCTTCCTTT. Translating gives CASSTGTGGGSWGASF.

The chain is built from TRBV27 and TRBJ1-4; tentative D call: TRBD1 (6 bases). The ends were cut back, 6 bases at V and 0 bases at J, with 11 bases in the middle. This CDR3 region has 15 residues. Germline values: CDR1 MNHEY, CDR2 SMNVEV (reference sequence). Here the CDR3 DNA reads TGTGCCAGCAGCCAGGGGTCGGCAACTAATGAAAAACTGTTTTTT. It specifies CASSQGSATNEKLFF. Filled out from reference TRBV27 and TRBJ1-4, the complete variable domain reads EAQVTQNPRYLITVTGKKLTVTCSQNMNHEYMSWYRQDPGLGLRQIYYSMNVEVTDKGDVPEGYKVSRKEKRNFPLILESPSPNQTSLYFCASSQGSATNEKLFFGSGTQLSVL.

V is TRBV5-6 and J is TRBJ2-1; D is ambiguous. Germline V gives CDR1 SGHDT, CDR2 YYEEEE. Deletions cut 1 base from V and 10 bases from J, with 9 bases between. The CDR3 runs 12 residues. The CDR3 region has the DNA TGTGCCAGCAGCTTGTCGACGTCGGAGCAGTTCTTC. Translated, it gives CASSLSTSEQFF.

This chain links TRBV5-1 with TRBJ1-1; TRBD1 might be the D (5 bases). V lost 0 bases to trimming and J lost 11 bases, with 11 bases between them. CDR1 and CDR2 (germline): SGHRS, YFSETQ. This CDR3 is built from 12 residues. CDR3 amino acids: CASSLVGRQAFF. CDR3 DNA: TGCGCCAGCAGCTTGGTGGGGCGCCAGGCTTTCTTT.

This clonotype has at least ten counts. This chain joins TRBV12-3 or TRBV12-4 and TRBJ1-2; 10 bases are a match to TRBD1. This CDR3 comprises 12 residues. Trimming took 6 bases from V and 8 from J; bases not matched to a gene: 3. The CDR3 DNA sequence: TGTGCCAGCAGCGGGACAGGGGACGGCTACACCTTC. Translation: CASSGTGDGYTF.

The chain carries TRBV20-1 and TRBJ2-1; TRBD2 agrees at 8 bases. Looked up from germline, CDR1 is DFQATT and CDR2 is SNEGSKA (reference sequence). V was pared by 0 bases and J by 0 bases, with 4 bases of the junction left unmatched. CDR3 length: 16 amino acids. The CDR3 loop reads CSARERRGVSYNEQFF. As DNA, the CDR3 is TGCAGTGCTAGAGAAAGGCGGGGGGTCTCCTACAATGAGCAGTTCTTC.

This clonotype was observed at least ten times. This chain uses TRBV11-2 with TRBJ1-6, with TRBD1 as a possible D gene (5 bases). This CDR3 has 13 residues. The germline CDR1 and CDR2 sequences are SGHAT and FQNNGV. V was clipped by 0 bases and J by 8 bases, with 5 bases between them. DNA of the CDR3: TGTGCCAGCAGCTTAGAAGGGGATTCACCCCTCCACTTT. Protein: CASSLEGDSPLHF. The full variable domain, with the rest looked up from reference TRBV11-2 and TRBJ1-6, is EAGVAQSPRYKIIEKRQSVAFWCNPISGHATLYWYQQILGQGPKLLIQFQNNGVVDDSQLPKDRFSAERLKGVDSTLKIQPAKLEDSAVYLCASSLEGDSPLHFGNGTRLTVT.

In its sample, this clonotype was seen many times. The CDR3 region is CASSLELADNEQFF. The CDR3 nucleotides read TGTGCCAGCAGCTTAGAACTAGCGGACAATGAGCAGTTCTTC. The chain couples TRBV7-9 to TRBJ2-1; 8 nucleotides line up with TRBD2. Germline-derived CDR1 and CDR2 are SEHNR and FQNEAQ (reference sequence). The V segment lost 1 base and the J segment 5 bases; nucleotides outside the gene matches: 1. This CDR3 comprises 14 residues.

The chain joins TRBV6-1 to TRBJ2-1; 12 nucleotides agree with TRBD2. V lost 5 bases to trimming and J lost 1 base; unmatched junction nucleotides: 3. The CDR3 contains 16 residues. CDR1 is MNHNS, CDR2 SASEGT, per germline. The CDR3 DNA reads as TGTGCCAGCAGTACGACTAGCGGGGGATCCTACAATGAGCAGTTCTTC. Amino acid sequence: CASSTTSGGSYNEQFF.